Shown below are 25 T cell receptor beta chains from a single sample sequenced in a study of response to subunit inactivated influenza vaccine. TCRdb analysed the RT-PCR reads with MiXCR anew, one entry per CDR3 protein. The sample includes roughly 570,000 distinct CDR3 sequences, 14% seen only once; the top ten take 11%. The source material was PBMCs from blood, sampled roughly 13 days after vaccination. The source is a man aged 45-60 years who received an inactivated influenza vaccine.

This clonotype was observed many times. This sequence joins TRBV7-9 and TRBJ2-3; D gene unclear. Germline V gene lookup returns CDR1 SEHNR and CDR2 FQNEAQ (reference sequence). There are 16 residues in the CDR3. V lost 6 bases to trimming and J lost 5 bases, with 21 bases between them. CDR3 protein: CASSTPFMATQDTQYF. The CDR3 bases are TGTGCCAGCAGTACCCCTTTTATGGCAACTCAAGATACGCAGTATTTT.

The chain is built from TRBV6-1 and TRBJ2-3; 9 bases are a match to TRBD1. The germline gives CDR1 MNHNS, CDR2 SASEGT. The CDR3 is 15 amino acids. J was trimmed by 3 bases and V by 6 bases; bases with no gene match: 7. Here the CDR3 DNA reads TGTGCCAGCAGACCGGACAGGGGTATTACAGATACGCAGTATTTT. Its translation: CASRPDRGITDTQYF.

The V and J genes are TRBV11-2 and TRBJ2-7; a weak D match, TRBD2 (7 bases). CDR1 SGHAT and CDR2 FQNNGV come from the germline V gene. The V gene lost 1 base and the J gene lost 3 bases, with 13 bases spanning the gap. The CDR3 totals 15 residues. The CDR3 coding sequence is TGTGCCAGCAGCTTAGGAGGGGGGGTACTCTACGAGCAGTACTTC. Its protein is CASSLGGGVLYEQYF.

This clonotype was picked up many times. This chain uses TRBV5-1 with TRBJ2-3, with D maybe TRBD2 (6 bases). Germline assignment: CDR1 SGHRS and CDR2 YFSETQ. This CDR3 has 14 residues. The V and J ends lost 1 base and 3 bases respectively, with 9 bases between them. The CDR3 loop reads CASSLNGGTDTQYF. CDR3 sequence (DNA): TGCGCCAGCAGCTTGAACGGAGGGACAGATACGCAGTATTTT.

The V call is TRBV29-1, the J call TRBJ1-1; D unclear. The CDR3 is 13 residues long. V was shortened by 7 bases and J by 0 bases, with 12 bases between the two germline ends. Germline loops: CDR1 SQVTM, CDR2 ANQGSEA. CDR3 region: CSANRRLNTEAFF. CDR3 coding DNA: TGCAGCGCCAACCGACGGCTGAACACTGAAGCTTTCTTT.

This clonotype was observed many times. V gene TRBV5-6 combines with J gene TRBJ2-7; 8 nucleotides match TRBD1. The CDR3 has 19 residues. Germline lookup yields CDR1 SGHDT and CDR2 YYEEEE. V was pared by 3 bases and J by 0 bases, with 17 bases of the junction left unmatched. The CDR3, as DNA: TGTGCCAGCAGCTCTTCGCCAGGGGGCTATCTGACGAGCTCCTACGAGCAGTACTTC. Encoded protein: CASSSSPGGYLTSSYEQYF.

The CDR3 loop is CASSLRRAPNYGYTF. The DNA for the CDR3 is TGTGCCAGCAGTTTGAGGAGAGCTCCCAACTATGGCTACACCTTC. The chain recombines TRBV12-3 or TRBV12-4 with TRBJ1-2; no clear D. Trimming shortened V by 3 bases and J by 2 bases, and 13 bases separated the two germline ends. There are 15 residues in the CDR3.

Details on this clonotype: This may stem from a read error, because a much larger clone lies one nucleotide away. This sequence joins TRBV6-5 and TRBJ1-1; no firm D call. V dropped 2 bases and J dropped 6 bases, with 10 bases sitting between them. This CDR3 is 13 amino acids long. Germline V gene lookup returns CDR1 MNHEY and CDR2 SVGAGI. CDR3 residues: CASSYAGYAEAFF. The CDR3 bases are TGTGCCAGCAGTTACGCGGGTTACGCTGAAGCTTTCTTT.

The sample holds a few counts of this clonotype. This sequence joins TRBV12-3 or TRBV12-4 and TRBJ1-3, with D perhaps matching TRBD1 (6 bases). This CDR3 is 15 amino acids long. The V gene lost 6 bases and the J gene lost 0 bases, with 12 bases spanning the gap. The CDR3 here is CASRPGQSSGNTIYF. CDR3 DNA sequence: TGTGCCAGCAGGCCAGGACAGAGCTCTGGAAACACCATATATTTT.

This chain links TRBV4-3 with TRBJ2-5; 12 bases fit TRBD1. From germline, CDR1 is LGHNA and CDR2 YSLEER. The CDR3 extends over 15 amino acids. The ends lost 3 bases at V and 5 bases at J; junction bases unmatched: 4. The CDR3 nucleotides are TGCGCCAGCAGCCAGGGACAGGGGGCTTGGGAGACCCAGTACTTC. Translated: CASSQGQGAWETQYF.

In this sample, this clonotype turned up a few times. The rearrangement links TRBV5-1 to TRBJ2-7, with TRBD1 as a possible D gene (5 bases). Germline CDR1 is SGHRS and CDR2 is YFSETQ. The V and J ends lost 2 bases and 3 bases respectively, with 9 bases between them. The CDR3 runs to 13 residues. The CDR3: CASSFRGDYEQYF. For the CDR3, the DNA is TGCGCCAGCAGCTTTAGGGGCGACTACGAGCAGTACTTC. The full variable domain, its missing parts supplied by reference TRBV5-1 and TRBJ2-7, is KAGVTQTPRYLIKTRGQQVTLSCSPISGHRSVSWYQQTPGQGLQFLFEYFSETQRNKGNFPGRFSGRQFSNSRSEMNVSTLELGDSALYLCASSFRGDYEQYFGPGTRLTVT.

V and J are TRBV28 and TRBJ2-7, with D possibly matching TRBD1 (6 bases). This CDR3 region has 13 residues. V was pared by 8 bases and J by 3 bases, with 14 bases between. Germline CDR1 and CDR2: MDHEN and SYDVKM. The CDR3 sequence: CASFSNRVYEQYF. CDR3 DNA: TGTGCCAGCTTCTCTAACAGGGTCTACGAGCAGTACTTC.

The rearrangement joins TRBV29-1 to TRBJ2-1; D may be TRBD2 (6 bases). This CDR3 region has 15 residues. The ends were cut back, 0 bases at V and 5 bases at J, with 14 bases in the middle. CDR1 and CDR2 (germline): SQVTM, ANQGSEA. CDR3 amino acids: CSVEDRYGGNNEQFF. The CDR3 coding sequence is TGCAGCGTTGAAGATCGGTACGGGGGAAACAATGAGCAGTTCTTC.

In regard to this clonotype: This may stem from a read error, because a much larger clone lies one nucleotide away. The chain links TRBV15 to TRBJ2-3; possible D gene TRBD1, 5 bases. The CDR3 is 13 amino acids. The germline V and J ends were trimmed by 2 bases and 7 bases, with 10 bases remaining between them. The germline CDR1 and CDR2 sequences are LNHNV and YYDKDF (reference sequence). In nucleotides, the CDR3 is TGTGCCACCAGCAGATATAAGGGGTATACGCAGTATTTT. It specifies CATSRYKGYTQYF.

There are many counts of this clonotype. V usage is TRBV20-1 and J usage is TRBJ2-7, with TRBD2 identical over 7 bases. The CDR3 contains 16 residues. V was clipped by 0 bases and J by 0 bases; unmatched bases: 8. Germline V CDR1 and CDR2: DFQATT, SNEGSKA (reference sequence). As DNA, the CDR3 is TGCAGTGCTAGAGATTTTCAGCGGGACCTCTCCTACGAGCAGTACTTC. Translating it yields CSARDFQRDLSYEQYF.

This clonotype was detected many times. The rearrangement joins TRBV14 to TRBJ2-1; D possibly matches TRBD1 or TRBD2 (5 bases each). V lost 6 bases, J lost 7 bases, and 10 bases lay in between. The germline CDR1 and CDR2 sequences are SGHDN and FVKESK. The CDR3 extends over 12 amino acids. The CDR3 sequence is CASSPGANEQFF. The CDR3 DNA sequence: TGTGCCAGCAGTCCCGGGGCGAATGAGCAGTTCTTC.

In this sample, this clonotype turned up a few times. The rearrangement links TRBV27 to TRBJ2-7, with TRBD1 matching over 12 bases. The CDR3 extends over 15 amino acids. The V segment lost 4 bases and the J segment 5 bases; nucleotides outside the gene matches: 6. CDR1 is MNHEY and CDR2 is SMNVEV in the germline V gene (reference sequence). CDR3 sequence (DNA): TGTGCCAGCAGTTCGGGGACAGGGGGCAGGAACGAGCAGTACTTC. This encodes CASSSGTGGRNEQYF.

This clonotype was seen only a few times. The V and J genes are TRBV10-3 and TRBJ1-5; maybe TRBD1 (6 bases). The CDR3 spans 13 residues. The ends were cut back, 3 bases at V and 7 bases at J, with 10 bases in the middle. Germline CDR1 reads ENHRY; CDR2 reads SYGVKD. The DNA for the CDR3 is TGTGCCATCAGTGATAGGGGGTCCCAGCCCCAGCATTTT. This sequence encodes CAISDRGSQPQHF.

This clonotype turned up a few times. J is TRBJ2-3 and V is TRBV7-2, with 12 bases aligning to TRBD2. Germline V gives CDR1 SGHTA, CDR2 FQGNSA. V dropped 5 bases and J dropped 10; count of bases not matched to a gene: 16. The CDR3 length is 17 residues. Written as DNA, the CDR3 is TGTGCCAGCAGCAATACCCACCGACTAGCGGGGGTGACTTCGCAGTATTTT. It specifies CASSNTHRLAGVTSQYF.

This clonotype was picked up a small number of times. This chain uses TRBV3-1 with TRBJ1-5; 7 positions agree with TRBD1. Trimming cost V 0 bases and J 2 bases; bases outside gene matches: 4. The length of the CDR3 is 16 residues. Germline V CDR1 and CDR2: LGHDT, YNNKEL (reference sequence). CDR3 nucleotide sequence: TGTGCCAGCAGCCAAGATCAGGGGGGTCGCAATCAGCCCCAGCATTTT. Its protein is CASSQDQGGRNQPQHF.

The chain combines TRBV12-3 or TRBV12-4 with TRBJ2-7, with TRBD2 matching over 7 bases. The CDR3 has 15 residues. Trimming cost V 4 bases and J 3 bases; bases outside gene matches: 9. CDR3 sequence reads: CASSSLGAGDYEQYF. The CDR3 DNA sequence: TGTGCCAGCAGTTCATTGGGCGCGGGGGACTACGAGCAGTACTTC.

This clonotype appeared a few times. V gene TRBV24-1 combines with J gene TRBJ2-2; TRBD2 aligns across 10 bases. This CDR3 is 20 amino acids long. The germline gives CDR1 KGHDR, CDR2 SFDVKD. J was trimmed by 0 bases and V by 0 bases; bases with no gene match: 9. CDR3 nucleotides: TGTGCCACCAGTGATTTGCATTCTCTAGCGGGGGACGCGAACACCGGGGAGCTGTTTTTT. Encoded protein: CATSDLHSLAGDANTGELFF.

The chain joins TRBV20-1 to TRBJ2-1; D unresolved. Between the trimmed V and J ends, which lost 3 bases and 3 bases, there was a span of 12 bases. CDR1 and CDR2 from the germline V gene are DFQATT and SNEGSKA (reference sequence). This CDR3 has 14 residues. The DNA of the CDR3 is TGCAGTGCTAGGGCCTCACGGGTCTACAATGAGCAGTTCTTC. Its translation: CSARASRVYNEQFF.

This clonotype has more than one count but fewer than ten. The chain employs TRBV3-1 and TRBJ2-1; 12 bases fit TRBD1. With V trimmed by 2 bases and J by 8 bases, 7 bases remained unmatched. Per the germline V gene, CDR1 is LGHDT and CDR2 is YNNKEL (reference sequence). There are 16 residues in the CDR3. The DNA for the CDR3 is TGTGCCAGCAGCCAATCCCCCGGGACAGGGGGCCATGAGCAGTTCTTC. The encoded protein is CASSQSPGTGGHEQFF.

This chain uses TRBV12-3 or TRBV12-4 with TRBJ2-5, with D possibly being TRBD1 (6 bases). The CDR3 totals 14 residues. Trimming stripped 5 bases from V and 1 base from J, with 11 bases between. This CDR3 is CASSGTGTQETQYF. The CDR3 DNA follows: TGTGCCAGCAGTGGAACAGGGACCCAAGAGACCCAGTACTTC.